The 8 T cell receptor beta chains in this list originate from one sample, sequenced in a study of a mutant IDH1 vaccine in newly diagnosed glioma. Antigen specificity for these receptors is unknown. The time point is: week 47, end of study. In the vaccine, a single dose held 300 ug of the mutant IDH1 20-mer peptide, along with topical imiquimod. TCRdb's table, derived via immunoSEQ multiplex PCR, lists solely in-frame clones and lacks some. The table has around 94,000 clones, roughly nine tenths seen once; the top ten hold 0.77%. The sample in question was PBMCs, obtained from a glioma patient whose treatment included an IDH1 peptide vaccine. These receptors were obtained from a woman between 50 and 59 years old with glioma.

The chain links TRBV7-8 to TRBJ2-5; 10 bases are a match to TRBD1. Germline loops: CDR1 SGHVS, CDR2 FQNEAQ. J was trimmed by 4 bases and V by 5 bases; bases with no gene match: 7. This CDR3 is 15 amino acids long. CDR3 loop: CASSPSTGGPETQYF. As DNA, the CDR3 is TGTGCCAGCAGCCCCTCGACAGGGGGCCCAGAGACCCAGTACTTC.

The V gene is TRBV5-1, the J gene TRBJ2-7, with TRBD1 matching 8 bases. The CDR3 contains 15 residues. With V trimmed by 4 bases and J by 7 bases, 13 bases remained unmatched. Germline values: CDR1 SGHRS, CDR2 YFSETQ. In DNA, the CDR3 is TGCGCCAGCAGCCCTCGACAGGGGCGTGTTTTGGAGCAGTACTTC. It encodes CASSPRQGRVLEQYF.

J is TRBJ1-5 and V is TRBV28; D possibly corresponds to TRBD1 (5 bases). CDR3 length: 15 amino acids. V lost 1 base and J lost 6, with 13 bases in between. From germline, CDR1 is MDHEN and CDR2 SYDVKM. CDR3 sequence: CASSLSIRGGQPQHF. CDR3 coding DNA: TGTGCCAGCAGTTTATCGATACGGGGCGGTCAGCCCCAGCATTTT.

The V and J genes are TRBV11-2 and TRBJ1-1; weak D call: TRBD1 (5 bases). The germline V and J ends were trimmed by 5 bases and 1 base, with 8 bases remaining between them. Germline V CDR1 and CDR2: SGHAT, FQNNGV. The CDR3 sequence is 13 residues long. The CDR3 spells CASSADRNTEAFF. DNA of the CDR3: TGTGCCAGCAGCGCCGACAGGAACACTGAAGCTTTCTTT.

V gene TRBV6-1 combines with J gene TRBJ2-6, with D possibly TRBD1 on 5 matching bases. The CDR3 is 16 amino acids. V was cut by 4 bases and J by 0 bases, with 10 bases left in between. Germline-derived CDR1 and CDR2 are MNHNS and SASEGT. CDR3 nucleotide sequence: TGTGCCAGCAGTGCTGACAGATTCTCTGGGGCCAACGTCCTGACTTTC. Its translation: CASSADRFSGANVLTF.

V is TRBV11-3 and J is TRBJ1-2, with D uncertain. This CDR3 is built from 16 residues. Germline V CDR1 and CDR2: SGHNT, YENEEA. The germline V and J ends were trimmed by 0 bases and 0 bases, with 11 bases remaining between them. The CDR3 protein is CASSLDGEGTNYGYTF. The CDR3 nucleotides read TGTGCCAGCAGCTTAGACGGGGAGGGTACTAACTATGGCTACACCTTC.

V gene TRBV15 combines with J gene TRBJ2-7; TRBD2 might be the D (6 bases). Trimming removed 0 bases from V and 1 base from J, with 16 bases in between. The CDR3 extends over 17 amino acids. Germline V CDR1 and CDR2: LNHNV, YYDKDF (reference sequence). CDR3 sequence: CATSRDLRSAGSYEQYF. As DNA, the CDR3 is TGTGCCACCAGCAGAGATCTAAGGTCCGCGGGGTCCTACGAGCAGTACTTC.

The gene calls are TRBV5-1 and TRBJ1-3; the D is unclear. The CDR3 length is 13 residues. Looked up from germline, CDR1 is SGHRS and CDR2 is YFSETQ. With 2 bases removed from V and 4 bases from J, the gap between germline ends came to 7 bases. CDR3 DNA: TGCGCCAGCAGCTTCGGCGGAGGAAACACCATATATTTT. Translating it yields CASSFGGGNTIYF.